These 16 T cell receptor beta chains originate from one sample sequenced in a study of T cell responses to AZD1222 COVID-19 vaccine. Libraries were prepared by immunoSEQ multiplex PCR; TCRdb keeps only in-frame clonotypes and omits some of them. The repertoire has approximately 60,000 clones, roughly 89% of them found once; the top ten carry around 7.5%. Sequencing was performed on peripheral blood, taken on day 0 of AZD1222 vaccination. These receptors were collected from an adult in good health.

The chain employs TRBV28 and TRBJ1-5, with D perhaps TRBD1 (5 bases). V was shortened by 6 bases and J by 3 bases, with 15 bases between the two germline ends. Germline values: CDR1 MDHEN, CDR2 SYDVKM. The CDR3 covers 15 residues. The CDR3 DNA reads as TGTGCCAGCAGCCCCTTGCCAGGGTACAATCAGCCCCAGCATTTT. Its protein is CASSPLPGYNQPQHF.

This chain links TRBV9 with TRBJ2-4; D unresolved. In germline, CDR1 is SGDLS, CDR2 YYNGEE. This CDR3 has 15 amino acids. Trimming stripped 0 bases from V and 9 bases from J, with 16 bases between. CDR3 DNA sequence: TGTGCCAGCAGCGTAGACCCCCGGTTTATCAGCATTCAGTACTTC. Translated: CASSVDPRFISIQYF.

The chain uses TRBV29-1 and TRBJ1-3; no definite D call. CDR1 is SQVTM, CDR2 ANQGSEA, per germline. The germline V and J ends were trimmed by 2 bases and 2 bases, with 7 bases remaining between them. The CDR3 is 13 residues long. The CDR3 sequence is CSVEWAAGNTIYF. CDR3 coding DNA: TGCAGCGTTGAATGGGCAGCTGGAAACACCATATATTTT.

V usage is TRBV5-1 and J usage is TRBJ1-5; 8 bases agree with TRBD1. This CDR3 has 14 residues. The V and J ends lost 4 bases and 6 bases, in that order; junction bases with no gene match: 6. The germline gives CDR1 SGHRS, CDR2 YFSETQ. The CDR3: CASSAAGGGQPQHF. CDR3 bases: TGCGCCAGCAGCGCGGCAGGGGGCGGTCAGCCCCAGCATTTT.

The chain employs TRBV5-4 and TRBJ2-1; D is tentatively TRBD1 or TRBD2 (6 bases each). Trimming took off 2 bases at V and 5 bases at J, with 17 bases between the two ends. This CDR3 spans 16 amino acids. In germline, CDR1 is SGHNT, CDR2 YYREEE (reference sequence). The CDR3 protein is CASSLQGLSRNNEQFF. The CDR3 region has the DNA TGTGCCAGCAGCTTACAGGGACTCTCTCGGAACAATGAGCAGTTCTTC.

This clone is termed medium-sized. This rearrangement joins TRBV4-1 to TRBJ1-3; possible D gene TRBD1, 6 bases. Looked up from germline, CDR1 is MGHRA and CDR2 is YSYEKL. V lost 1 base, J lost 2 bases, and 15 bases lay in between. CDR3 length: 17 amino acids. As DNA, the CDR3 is TGCGCCAGCAGCCAAGTAGGGGGGGCTCCGGCTGGAAACACCATATATTTT. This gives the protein CASSQVGGAPAGNTIYF.

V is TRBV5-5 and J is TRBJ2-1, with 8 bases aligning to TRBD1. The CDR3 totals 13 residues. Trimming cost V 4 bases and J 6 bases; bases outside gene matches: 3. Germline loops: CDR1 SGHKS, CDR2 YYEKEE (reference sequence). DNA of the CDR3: TGTGCCAGCAGCCGGACAGGGTTCAATGAGCAGTTCTTC. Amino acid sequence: CASSRTGFNEQFF.

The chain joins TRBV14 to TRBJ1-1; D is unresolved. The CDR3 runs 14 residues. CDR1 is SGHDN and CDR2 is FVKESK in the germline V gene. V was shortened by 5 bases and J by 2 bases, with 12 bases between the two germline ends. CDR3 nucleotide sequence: TGTGCCAGCAGCTTCCCTGCGGGTAACACTGAAGCTTTCTTT. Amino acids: CASSFPAGNTEAFF.

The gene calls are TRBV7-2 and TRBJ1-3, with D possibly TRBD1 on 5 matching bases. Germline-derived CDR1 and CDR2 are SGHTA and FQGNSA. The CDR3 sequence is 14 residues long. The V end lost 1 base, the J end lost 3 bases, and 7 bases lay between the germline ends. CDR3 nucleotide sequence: TGTGCCAGCAGCTTAGGGGGACTTGGAAACACCATATATTTT. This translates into CASSLGGLGNTIYF.

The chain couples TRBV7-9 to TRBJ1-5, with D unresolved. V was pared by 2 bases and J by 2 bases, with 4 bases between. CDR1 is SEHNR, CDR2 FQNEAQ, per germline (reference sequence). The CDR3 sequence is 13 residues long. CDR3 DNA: TGTGCCAGCAGCTTACACCGCAATCAGCCCCAGCATTTT. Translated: CASSLHRNQPQHF.

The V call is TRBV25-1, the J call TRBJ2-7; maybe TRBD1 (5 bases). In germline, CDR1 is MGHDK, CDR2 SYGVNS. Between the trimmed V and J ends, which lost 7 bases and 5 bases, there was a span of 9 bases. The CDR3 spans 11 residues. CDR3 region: CASTGFHEQYF. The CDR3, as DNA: TGTGCCAGCACAGGGTTCCACGAGCAGTACTTC.

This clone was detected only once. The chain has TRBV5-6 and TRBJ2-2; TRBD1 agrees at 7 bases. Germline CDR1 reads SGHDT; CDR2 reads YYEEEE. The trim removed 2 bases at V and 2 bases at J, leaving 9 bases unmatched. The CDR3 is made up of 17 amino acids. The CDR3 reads CASSLSGGTDNTGELFF. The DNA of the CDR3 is TGTGCCAGCAGCTTATCCGGTGGGACAGACAACACCGGGGAGCTGTTTTTT.

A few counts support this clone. The CDR3 bases are TGCGCCAGCAGGGAAACCTACGAGCAGTACTTC. Protein: CASRETYEQYF. The chain uses TRBV5-1 and TRBJ2-7; no clear D gene. The CDR3 covers 11 residues. V lost 5 bases, J lost 2 bases, and 5 bases lay in between. CDR1 is SGHRS, CDR2 YFSETQ, per germline.

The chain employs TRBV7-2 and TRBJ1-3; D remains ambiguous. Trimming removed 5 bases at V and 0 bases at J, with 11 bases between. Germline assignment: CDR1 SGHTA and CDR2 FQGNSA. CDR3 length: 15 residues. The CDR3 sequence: CASSPPGSSGNTIYF. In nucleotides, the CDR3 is TGTGCCAGCAGCCCACCGGGGAGCTCTGGAAACACCATATATTTT.

CDR3 residues: CASSQSLAAHFNEQFF. Here the CDR3 DNA reads TGCGCCAGCAGCCAGAGCTTGGCGGCCCACTTCAATGAGCAGTTCTTC. The chain employs TRBV4-1 and TRBJ2-1; D unresolved. Germline CDR1 is MGHRA and CDR2 is YSYEKL. CDR3 length equals 16 residues. The germline V and J ends were trimmed by 3 bases and 6 bases, with 18 bases remaining between them.

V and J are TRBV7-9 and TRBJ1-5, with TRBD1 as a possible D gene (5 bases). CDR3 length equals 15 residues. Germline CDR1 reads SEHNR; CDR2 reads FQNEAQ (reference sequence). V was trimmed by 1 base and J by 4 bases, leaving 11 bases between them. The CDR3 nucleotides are TGTGCCAGCAGCTTAGGGACGGGGGAGAATCAGCCCCAGCATTTT. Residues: CASSLGTGENQPQHF.